One T cell receptor (beta chain) is described in this entry. Its antigen is currently unknown. CDR3 length: 11 residues. Per the germline V gene, CDR1 is LNHDA and CDR2 is SQIVND (reference sequence). V dropped 3 bases and J dropped 11 bases, with 10 bases sitting between them. These data come from a study of OX40 agonist ivuxolimab in advanced cancers. Study context: Ivuxolimab doses were 0.01, 0.1, 0.3, 1.5, 3 or 10 mg/kg every 2 weeks. The study enrolled dose-escalation patients with hepatocellular carcinoma, melanoma, renal cell or head and neck cancer. Study-level points and caveats: At 0.1 to 3.0 mg/kg, clonal expansion of CD4+ and CD8+ blood T cells had occurred by week 6.

Sequencing was performed with immunoSEQ multiplex PCR; in TCRdb, only in-frame clones are kept and a portion is missing. The sample records about 70,000 clones, roughly 90% being singletons. The source of this sequence is an adult with an advanced solid tumor such as melanoma, head and neck, liver or kidney cancer. The sequences come from CD4+ or CD8+ T cells sorted from blood, collected in a trial of the OX40 agonist ivuxolimab. The V gene is TRBV19, the J gene TRBJ1-1; D may be TRBD1 (5 bases). The CDR3 bases are TGTGCCAGTAGTATGGGGACGCTGGCTTTCTTT. It yields the protein CASSMGTLAFF.